Described below is a single T cell receptor (beta chain) sequence and its context. Sequencing was performed with immunoSEQ multiplex PCR; in TCRdb, only in-frame clones are kept and a portion is missing. The sample lists fewer than 40,000 clones, around nine tenths occurring once. This CDR3 comprises 15 residues. Germline loops: CDR1 SGDLS, CDR2 YYNGEE. V lost 4 bases, J lost 2 bases, and 8 bases stayed unmatched. These data are taken from a study of PD-L1 blockade in urothelial cancer. This chain connects TRBV9 to TRBJ1-2, with TRBD1 identical over 7 bases. The sample in question was PBMCs, obtained around atezolizumab (anti-PD-L1) treatment. The TCR comes from a man in his sixties or seventies with urothelial cancer. The CDR3 sequence is CASSKKVTGNYGYTF. The CDR3 bases are TGTGCCAGCAGCAAGAAGGTGACAGGGAACTATGGCTACACCTTC.